This T cell receptor (beta chain) originates from a study of blood T cells in healthy people across ages. Donation came from healthy Caucasian individuals in Russia who were aged 6 to 90. In each sample, at least 6.5 million PBMCs were isolated. Germline CDR1 is SGHRS and CDR2 is YFSETQ. The CDR3 extends over 15 amino acids. V lost 4 bases and J 4 bases, leaving 15 bases between the germline ends. In regard to this clonotype: Its antigen is unidentified.

A J-beta primer mix and a sample-barcoded 5' primer were used in a second PCR of about 6 to 12 cycles. TCRdb processed the 5' RACE reads anew with MiXCR; each CDR3 protein has one entry. The sample includes fewer than 2,000,000 distinct CDR3 sequences, about two fifths of them seen just once. Study outcomes and limitations: Those diversity estimates obtained from one million T cells were thought to be underestimates. A strong correlation was found between TCR beta diversity and the percentage of naive T cells.

The chain joins TRBV5-1 to TRBJ1-5; no clear D gene. The source material was blood. This clonotype was sampled from a human donor in good health. The DNA of the CDR3 is TGCGCCAGCAGCCGTGGAGGTATGTTGAATCAGCCCCAGCATTTT. Translating gives CASSRGGMLNQPQHF.